This T cell receptor beta chain was obtained from a study of lymphopenia after photon versus proton radiotherapy. General study points: Only patients who died were analyzed for survival; proton advantage is unproven.

V lost 7 bases, J lost 4 bases, and 16 bases lay in between. Germline CDR1 and CDR2: LNHDA and SQIVND (reference sequence). The CDR3 length is 14 residues. This clone was recorded once. Antigen specificity is unknown. The protocol was immunoSEQ multiplex PCR, while the TCRdb copy is restricted to in-frame clones and leaves out a portion. The table has 40,000 to 55,000 clones, more than 90% seen once; the top ten hold under 20%. The clonotype comes from a woman aged 40 to 50 with cholangiocarcinoma. The specimen was peripheral blood, collected from a patient treated with photon-based radiotherapy. This rearrangement joins TRBV19 to TRBJ1-1; maybe TRBD1 (6 bases). The CDR3 here is CASTPGARLTEAFF. The DNA of the CDR3 is TGTGCCAGTACGCCAGGGGCGCGGCTCACTGAAGCTTTCTTT.